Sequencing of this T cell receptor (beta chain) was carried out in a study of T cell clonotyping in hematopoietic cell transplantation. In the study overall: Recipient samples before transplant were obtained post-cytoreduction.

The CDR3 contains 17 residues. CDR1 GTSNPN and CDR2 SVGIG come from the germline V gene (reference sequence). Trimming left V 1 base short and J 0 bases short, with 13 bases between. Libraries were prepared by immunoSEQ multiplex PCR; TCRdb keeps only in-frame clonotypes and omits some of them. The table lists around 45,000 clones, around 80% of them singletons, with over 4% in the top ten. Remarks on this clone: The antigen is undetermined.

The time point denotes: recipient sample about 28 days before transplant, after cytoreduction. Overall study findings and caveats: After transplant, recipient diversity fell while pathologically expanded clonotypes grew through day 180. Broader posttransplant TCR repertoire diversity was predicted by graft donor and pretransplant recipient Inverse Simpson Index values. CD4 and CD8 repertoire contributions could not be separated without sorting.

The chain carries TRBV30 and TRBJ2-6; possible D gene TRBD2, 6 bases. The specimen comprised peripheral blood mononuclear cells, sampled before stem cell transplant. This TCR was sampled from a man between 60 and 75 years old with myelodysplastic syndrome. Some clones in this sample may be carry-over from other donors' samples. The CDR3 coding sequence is TGTGCCTGGAGTGCCGGGAGCCAGAGCTCTGGGGCCAACGTCCTGACTTTC. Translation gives CAWSAGSQSSGANVLTF.